Ten or more counts support the clone carrying this T cell receptor (beta chain). What it binds is unknown. V lost 8 bases to trimming and J lost 9 bases, with 11 bases between them. This CDR3 region has 11 residues. In the source study's methods: Sample TCR counts, which ranged from roughly 23,224 to 750,000, had a median of roughly 92,000. TCRdb re-called the RACE reads through MiXCR, storing one row per CDR3 protein. These V and J calls derive from TCRdb rather than the authors' analysis. The top ten hold about 8% of the sample, which has some 350,000 distinct CDR3 sequences, around 7% seen once. Time point noted: patch test 1, 2 weeks after DPC sensitization. The treatment denotes: therapeutic diphenylcyclopropenone sensitization with weekly scalp DPC. This entry is derived from a study of human T cells and chemical hapten exposure. Study-level background: All through the approximately 22-week study, the scalp of each patient received diphenylcyclopropenone doses weekly.

Study observations and caveats: Clustering by CDR3 similarity yielded significantly more large clusters from expanded TCRs than controls. DPC sensitization did not alter TCRs above 1 in 1000 frequency.

The TCR was taken from a woman aged 18 to 35 with alopecia areata. Some clones in this sample may be carry-over from other donors' samples. This chain connects TRBV12-3 or TRBV12-4 to TRBJ1-5; tentatively, D is TRBD1 (6 bases). Sequencing used whole blood, obtained in connection with sensitization to the hapten diphenylcyclopropenone (DPC). CDR3 loop: CASSLGGPQHF. The CDR3 bases are TGTGCCAGCTCCCTAGGGGGGCCCCAGCATTTT.